The 20 T cell receptor beta chains given below trace back to one sample, sequenced in a study of PD-1 blockade in classical Hodgkin lymphoma. TCRdb's table, derived via immunoSEQ multiplex PCR, lists solely in-frame clones and lacks some. The data show 100,000 or so clones, approximately 90% seen once. Time point here: cycle 4 day 1 (C4D1), after about 6 weeks of nivolumab. With no exception, relapse followed autologous stem cell transplantation in all patients, and brentuximab vedotin exposure varied. The source material was peripheral blood mononuclear cells (PBMCs), sampled before the fourth cycle of nivolumab. The receptors were gathered from a human donor with classical Hodgkin lymphoma.

The CDR3 region is CAWRGSGNEQFF. DNA for the CDR3: TGTGCCTGGAGGGGTAGCGGAAATGAGCAGTTCTTC. V and J are TRBV30 and TRBJ2-1; a weak D match, TRBD2 (6 bases). Trimming removed 3 bases from V and 7 bases from J, with 10 bases in between. Per the germline V gene, CDR1 is GTSNPN and CDR2 is SVGIG (reference sequence). This CDR3 is built from 12 residues. The variable domain in full, with the rest retrieved from reference TRBV30 and TRBJ2-1, is SQTIHQWPATLVQPVGSPLSLECTVEGTSNPNLYWYRQAAGRGLQLLFYSVGIGQISSEVPQNLSASRPQDRQFILSSKKLLLSDSGFYLCAWRGSGNEQFFGPGTRLTVL.

The table lists this clone with a few counts. This chain joins TRBV2 and TRBJ2-5, with D possibly matching TRBD2 (5 bases). V was clipped by 3 bases and J by 1 base, with 9 bases between them. The CDR3 length is 14 residues. Germline V CDR1 and CDR2: SNHLY, FYNNEI. The CDR3 reads CASSDWRSQETQYF. The CDR3 DNA is TGTGCCAGCAGTGATTGGAGGTCCCAAGAGACCCAGTACTTC.

V and J are TRBV7-6 and TRBJ1-2, with 8 bases fitting TRBD1. The germline gives CDR1 SGHVS, CDR2 FNYEAQ. This CDR3 has 12 amino acids. The J segment lost 7 bases and the V segment lost 5 bases, leaving 3 bases of the junction unmatched. CDR3 sequence: CASSTTGVGYTF. Here the CDR3 DNA reads TGTGCCAGCAGCACGACAGGGGTTGGCTACACCTTC.

This clone was picked up one time. The chain links TRBV30 to TRBJ1-5; unclear D gene. CDR3 length equals 16 residues. Trimming stripped 5 bases from V and 0 bases from J, with 17 bases between. Germline V gene data show CDR1 as GTSNPN and CDR2 as SVGIG (reference sequence). CDR3 DNA: TGTGCCTGGGGATTCTCCGGGGTCCATAGCAATCAGCCCCAGCATTTT. Protein: CAWGFSGVHSNQPQHF. Looking up the rest from reference TRBV30 and TRBJ1-5 gives the full variable domain: SQTIHQWPATLVQPVGSPLSLECTVEGTSNPNLYWYRQAAGRGLQLLFYSVGIGQISSEVPQNLSASRPQDRQFILSSKKLLLSDSGFYLCAWGFSGVHSNQPQHFGDGTRLSIL.

This sequence joins TRBV19 and TRBJ2-1, with 8 bases aligning to TRBD2. The CDR3 contains 15 residues. V lost 5 bases and J lost 4; bases outside the gene matches: 7. Germline assignment: CDR1 LNHDA and CDR2 SQIVND (reference sequence). CDR3 residues: CASSLLSGVYNEQFF. The CDR3 bases are TGTGCCAGTAGTCTTCTTAGCGGGGTTTACAATGAGCAGTTCTTC.

This chain links TRBV19 with TRBJ2-3; D might be TRBD2 (6 bases). CDR3 length: 14 amino acids. Germline V gene data show CDR1 as LNHDA and CDR2 as SQIVND (reference sequence). Trimming removed 6 bases at V and 3 bases at J, with 13 bases between. The CDR3 DNA follows: TGTGCCAGTAGCACAGTCGCGGGGACAGATACGCAGTATTTT. Translated, it gives CASSTVAGTDTQYF.

This chain connects TRBV2 to TRBJ2-1; 7 bases fit TRBD1. The CDR3 extends over 14 amino acids. From germline, CDR1 is SNHLY and CDR2 FYNNEI. With V trimmed by 2 bases and J by 9 bases, 7 bases remained unmatched. The CDR3 region has the DNA TGTGCCAGCAGTGAAAATAGGGGGCGAAGTGAGCAGTTCTTC. Translated: CASSENRGRSEQFF.

This rearrangement joins TRBV20-1 to TRBJ2-7; D gene ambiguous. Germline V gene sequence: CDR1 DFQATT, CDR2 SNEGSKA (reference sequence). The CDR3 contains 11 residues. V gave up 7 bases and J gave up 6 bases, with 13 bases separating them. CDR3 residues: CSGLRGPEQYF. CDR3 DNA: TGCAGTGGGTTACGAGGTCCCGAGCAGTACTTC.

V and J are TRBV6-5 and TRBJ2-5; no clear D gene. From germline, CDR1 is MNHEY and CDR2 SVGAGI. The CDR3 is 13 amino acids. V was cut by 4 bases and J by 0 bases, with 6 bases left in between. CDR3 protein: CASSFSNQETQYF. CDR3 bases: TGTGCCAGCAGTTTCAGCAACCAAGAGACCCAGTACTTC.

This chain connects TRBV4-3 to TRBJ2-7; TRBD1 matches at 11 bases. Germline CDR1 reads LGHNA; CDR2 reads YSLEER. Trimming cost V 3 bases and J 3 bases; bases outside gene matches: 13. This CDR3 spans 18 amino acids. The CDR3 nucleotides are TGCGCCAGCAGCCAGGCAAGCCCCGCGGGACAGGGGGACTACGAGCAGTACTTC. Residues: CASSQASPAGQGDYEQYF.

This sequence joins TRBV7-2 and TRBJ1-3, with TRBD1 matching 7 bases. The CDR3 runs 16 residues. V gave up 5 bases and J gave up 3 bases; unmatched junction bases: 10. Germline values: CDR1 SGHTA, CDR2 FQGNSA. CDR3 loop: CASSPVVTGFGNTIYF. CDR3 sequence (DNA): TGTGCCAGCAGCCCTGTAGTGACAGGGTTTGGAAACACCATATATTTT.

This clone was seen at least ten times. This chain connects TRBV29-1 to TRBJ2-1; TRBD1 aligns across 8 bases. The CDR3 is made up of 16 amino acids. Trimming took 1 base from V and 0 from J; bases not matched to a gene: 5. CDR1 is SQVTM, CDR2 ANQGSEA, per germline. The CDR3 coding sequence is TGCAGCGTTGAAGCCTCGGACAGGGCCTCCTACAATGAGCAGTTCTTC. Protein sequence: CSVEASDRASYNEQFF.

This rearrangement joins TRBV4-2 to TRBJ2-7; 8 bases are a match to TRBD1. With 1 base clipped from V and 4 bases from J, the junction kept 9 bases outside the gene matches. Germline lookup yields CDR1 LGHNA and CDR2 YNFKEQ. The CDR3 totals 16 residues. CDR3 DNA sequence: TGTGCCAGCAGCCAAGGTATCGGGACAGGCCGATACGAGCAGTACTTC. Amino acid sequence: CASSQGIGTGRYEQYF.

This clone came up a few times. The chain links TRBV2 to TRBJ1-5, with D uncertain. Germline values: CDR1 SNHLY, CDR2 FYNNEI. This CDR3 has 13 amino acids. Trimming pared 7 bases from V and 4 bases from J, leaving 11 bases between. The CDR3 protein is CASTGSLNQPQHF. DNA of the CDR3: TGTGCCAGCACCGGCAGTCTGAATCAGCCCCAGCATTTT.

This clone was detected only a few times. The rearrangement uses TRBV14 and TRBJ2-5; TRBD2 matches at 10 bases. V shed 0 bases and J 4 bases; nucleotides not matched to a gene: 8. The CDR3 consists of 17 residues. The germline gives CDR1 SGHDN, CDR2 FVKESK. CDR3 protein: CASSQDRLAGASETQYF. For the CDR3, the DNA is TGTGCCAGCAGCCAAGACCGCCTAGCGGGAGCCTCAGAGACCCAGTACTTC. Looking up the rest from reference TRBV14 and TRBJ2-5 gives the full variable domain: EAGVTQFPSHSVIEKGQTVTLRCDPISGHDNLYWYRRVMGKEIKFLLHFVKESKQDESGMPNNRFLAERTGGTYSTLKVQPAELEDSGVYFCASSQDRLAGASETQYFGPGTRLLVL.

This clone was counted a few times. This chain uses TRBV7-2 with TRBJ2-5; 7 positions agree with TRBD1. The germline V gene encodes CDR1 SGHTA and CDR2 FQGNSA. V lost 1 base, J lost 2 bases, and 4 bases stayed unmatched. CDR3 length: 15 amino acids. This CDR3 reads CASSLVVGQQETQYF. CDR3 bases: TGTGCCAGCAGCTTAGTAGTGGGACAGCAAGAGACCCAGTACTTC.

This clone is a singleton in its sample. This rearrangement joins TRBV28 to TRBJ2-7; 8 nucleotides line up with TRBD1. V shed 6 bases, J shed 2 bases, and the junction held 6 bases outside the gene matches. This CDR3 region has 14 residues. The germline V gene encodes CDR1 MDHEN and CDR2 SYDVKM. The CDR3, as DNA: TGTGCCAGCAGCTGGACAGGGACCACCTACGAGCAGTACTTC. This sequence encodes CASSWTGTTYEQYF.

This clone appeared a few times. The rearrangement links TRBV30 to TRBJ1-5; D unresolved. Germline assignment: CDR1 GTSNPN and CDR2 SVGIG (reference sequence). The CDR3 consists of 12 residues. The ends were cut back, 0 bases at V and 11 bases at J, with 11 bases in the middle. This chain's CDR3 is CAWSVKGAAQHF. In DNA form, the CDR3 reads TGTGCCTGGAGTGTAAAGGGAGCGGCCCAGCATTTT.

The chain couples TRBV11-2 to TRBJ2-5, with D possibly TRBD2 on 6 matching bases. V was clipped by 0 bases and J by 4 bases, with 12 bases between them. The CDR3 totals 15 residues. Germline CDR1 reads SGHAT; CDR2 reads FQNNGV. CDR3 sequence (DNA): TGTGCCAGCAGCTTAGATCCGGGAGCGGGAGAGACCCAGTACTTC. Translated: CASSLDPGAGETQYF. Variable domain in full (rest from reference TRBV11-2 and TRBJ2-5): EAGVAQSPRYKIIEKRQSVAFWCNPISGHATLYWYQQILGQGPKLLIQFQNNGVVDDSQLPKDRFSAERLKGVDSTLKIQPAKLEDSAVYLCASSLDPGAGETQYFGPGTRLLVL.

CDR3 residues: CASSFTGANQPQHF. CDR3 nucleotides: TGTGCCAGCAGCTTCACAGGGGCCAATCAGCCCCAGCATTTT. This chain uses TRBV5-6 with TRBJ1-5, with 7 nucleotides matching TRBD1. Germline trimming cut 2 bases from V and 3 bases from J; bases unmatched to any gene: 2. Germline V lookup: CDR1 SGHDT, CDR2 YYEEEE. CDR3 length equals 14 residues.